This TCR beta chain was recovered during a study of T cells in Graves' hyperthyroidism and ophthalmopathy. About the research overall: Blood from the periphery was taken at initial diagnosis, before any treatment. Study-level findings and limits: A 13 V-J signature model discriminated ophthalmopathy versus stable hyperthyroidism. Among thyroid clonotypes expanded above 0.001, most also appeared in blood.

The sample holds many counts of this clonotype. Its antigen is unidentified. The source material, RNA transcripts, was used to amplify TCR beta CDR3 regions. The HTBI primer set was used in a first-round RT-PCR of the TCR CDR3. TCRdb ran MiXCR on the multiplex PCR reads and lists one entry per CDR3 protein. This table has hundreds of thousands of distinct CDR3 sequences, 14% to 15% appearing once. The V segment lost 3 bases and the J segment 0 bases; nucleotides outside the gene matches: 16. The CDR3 sequence is 19 residues long. Germline loops: CDR1 MDHEN, CDR2 SYDVKM. Sample: blood. This sequence was found in a woman aged 40 to 55 with Graves' ophthalmopathy. The chain carries TRBV28 and TRBJ2-7; 8 bases line up with TRBD2. Here the CDR3 reads CASSFGVRGWREDSYEQYF. CDR3 nucleotides: TGTGCCAGCAGTTTCGGAGTGCGGGGGTGGCGGGAGGACTCCTACGAGCAGTACTTC.